The TCR beta chain described here comes from a study of T cells in Graves' hyperthyroidism and ophthalmopathy. What was amplified from RNA transcripts were TCR beta CDR3 regions. First-round RT-PCR targeting the TCR CDR3 was performed with the HTBI primer set. A single record per CDR3 protein comes from TCRdb applying MiXCR to the multiplex PCR reads. Of roughly 580,000 distinct CDR3 sequences in the sample, 14% were seen once. This clonotype was recorded a few times. The sequence was collected from a woman aged 25 to 45 with Graves' hyperthyroidism that later progressed to Graves' ophthalmopathy. Sequenced sample: blood.

CDR3 DNA: TGTGCCAGCAGCCAAGATCTTGGGCTAGCAGGGACCCAGTACTTC. Translating gives CASSQDLGLAGTQYF. The V and J genes are TRBV14 and TRBJ2-5; D may be TRBD2 (5 bases). This CDR3 region has 15 residues. V was shortened by 0 bases and J by 7 bases, with 15 bases between the two germline ends. Germline CDR1 is SGHDN and CDR2 is FVKESK.